This TCR beta chain stems from a study of cytomegalovirus exposure and HLA in healthy donors. A multiplex PCR was run with 60 Vbeta primers and 13 Jbeta primers. Using immunoSEQ multiplex PCR, the repertoire was profiled, and TCRdb retains in-frame clones only, with some absent. The data contain about 140,000 clones, 70% to 80% of them seen just once; the ten biggest clones take up approximately 2%. Between the trimmed V and J ends, which lost 4 bases and 5 bases, there was a span of 21 bases. The CDR3 is 17 residues long. The germline gives CDR1 MNHNS, CDR2 SASEGT. This receptor was taken from a man aged 25-40 years in good health and CMV-seronegative. The chain carries TRBV6-1 and TRBJ1-3; no reliable D call. The sample taken for sequencing was PBMCs. CDR3 DNA sequence: TGTGCCAGCAGTGGTATCATGGGAGGGATCGGTAGAAACACCATATATTTT. Protein sequence: CASSGIMGGIGRNTIYF.